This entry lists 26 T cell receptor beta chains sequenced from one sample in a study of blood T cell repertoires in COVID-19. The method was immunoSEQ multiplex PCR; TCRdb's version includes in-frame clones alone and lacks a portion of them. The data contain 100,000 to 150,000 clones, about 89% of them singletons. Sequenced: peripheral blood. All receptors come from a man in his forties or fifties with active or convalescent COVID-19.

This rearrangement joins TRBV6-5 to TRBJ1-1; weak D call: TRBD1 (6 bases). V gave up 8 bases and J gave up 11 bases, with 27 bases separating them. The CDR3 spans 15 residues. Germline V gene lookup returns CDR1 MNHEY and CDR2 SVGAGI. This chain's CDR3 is CASSPDRTDGGRAFF. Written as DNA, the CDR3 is TGTGCCAGCTCTCCTGACAGGACGGATGGAGGCAGGGCTTTCTTT.

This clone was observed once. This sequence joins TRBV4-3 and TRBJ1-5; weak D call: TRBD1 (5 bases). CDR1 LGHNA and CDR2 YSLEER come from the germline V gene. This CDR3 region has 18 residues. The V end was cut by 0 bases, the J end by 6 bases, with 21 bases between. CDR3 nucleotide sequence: TGCGCCAGCAGCCAAGATCTGGCCGCCCAGGGTACGAGTCAGCCCCAGCATTTT. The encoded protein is CASSQDLAAQGTSQPQHF.

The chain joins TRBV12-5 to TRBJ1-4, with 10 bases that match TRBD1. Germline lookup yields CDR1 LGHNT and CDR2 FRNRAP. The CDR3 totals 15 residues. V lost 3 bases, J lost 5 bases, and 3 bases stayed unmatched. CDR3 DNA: TGTGCTAGTGGTTTTTCGGGACAGGGGAATGAAAAACTGTTTTTT. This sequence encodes CASGFSGQGNEKLFF.

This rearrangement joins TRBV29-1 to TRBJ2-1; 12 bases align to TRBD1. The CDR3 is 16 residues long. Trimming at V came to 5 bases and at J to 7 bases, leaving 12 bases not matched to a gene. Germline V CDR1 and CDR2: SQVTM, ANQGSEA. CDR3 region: CSVSSSGTGGVNEQFF. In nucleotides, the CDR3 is TGCAGCGTTTCCAGTTCGGGGACAGGGGGCGTAAATGAGCAGTTCTTC.

CDR3 DNA sequence: TGCAGCGCATCGACTAGCGGGGTTTACAATGAGCAGTTCTTC. It is translated as CSASTSGVYNEQFF. This chain joins TRBV29-1 and TRBJ2-1, with 11 bases fitting TRBD2. V lost 7 bases and J lost 4; bases outside the gene matches: 6. This CDR3 contains 14 residues. Germline CDR1 SQVTM, CDR2 ANQGSEA.

The CDR3 nucleotides are TGTGCCAGCAGCACACAGGGTAGTGCCTATGGCTACACCTTC. It translates to CASSTQGSAYGYTF. V and J are TRBV5-4 and TRBJ1-2, with D possibly being TRBD1 (6 bases). V lost 4 bases, J lost 4 bases, and 14 bases lay in between. There are 14 residues in the CDR3. CDR1 and CDR2 (germline): SGHNT, YYREEE (reference sequence).

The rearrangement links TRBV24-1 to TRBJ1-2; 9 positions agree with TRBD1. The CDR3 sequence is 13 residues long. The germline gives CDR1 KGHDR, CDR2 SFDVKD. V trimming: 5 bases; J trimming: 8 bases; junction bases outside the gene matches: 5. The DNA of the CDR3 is TGTGCCACCAGTGTGACAGGGGGTGCCGGCTACACCTTC. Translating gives CATSVTGGAGYTF.

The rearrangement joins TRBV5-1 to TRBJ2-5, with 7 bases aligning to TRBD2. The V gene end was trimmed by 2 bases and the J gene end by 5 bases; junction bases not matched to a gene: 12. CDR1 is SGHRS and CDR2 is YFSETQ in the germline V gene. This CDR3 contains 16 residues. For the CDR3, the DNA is TGCGCCAGCAGCTTTCTTCGCGCGGGAGAGGGGGAGACCCAGTACTTC. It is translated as CASSFLRAGEGETQYF. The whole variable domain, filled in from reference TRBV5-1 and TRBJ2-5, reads KAGVTQTPRYLIKTRGQQVTLSCSPISGHRSVSWYQQTPGQGLQFLFEYFSETQRNKGNFPGRFSGRQFSNSRSEMNVSTLELGDSALYLCASSFLRAGEGETQYFGPGTRLLVL.

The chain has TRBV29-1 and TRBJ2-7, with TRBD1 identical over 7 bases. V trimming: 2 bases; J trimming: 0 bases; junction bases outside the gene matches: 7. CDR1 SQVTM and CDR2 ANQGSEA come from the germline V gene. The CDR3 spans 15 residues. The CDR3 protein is CSVELGRQGSYEQYF. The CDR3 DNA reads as TGCAGCGTTGAATTAGGGAGACAGGGCTCCTACGAGCAGTACTTC.

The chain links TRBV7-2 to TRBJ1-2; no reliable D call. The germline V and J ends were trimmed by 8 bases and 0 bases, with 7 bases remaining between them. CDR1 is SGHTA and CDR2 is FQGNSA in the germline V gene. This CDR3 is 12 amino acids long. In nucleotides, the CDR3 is TGTGCCAGCCTACCCACTAACTATGGCTACACCTTC. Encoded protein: CASLPTNYGYTF.

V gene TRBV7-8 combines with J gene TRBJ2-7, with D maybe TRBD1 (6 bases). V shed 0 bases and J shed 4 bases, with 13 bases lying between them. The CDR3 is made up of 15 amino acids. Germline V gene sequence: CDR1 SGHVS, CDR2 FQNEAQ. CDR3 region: CASSLAFRGNYEQYF. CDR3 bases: TGTGCCAGCAGCTTAGCGTTCAGGGGCAATTACGAGCAGTACTTC.

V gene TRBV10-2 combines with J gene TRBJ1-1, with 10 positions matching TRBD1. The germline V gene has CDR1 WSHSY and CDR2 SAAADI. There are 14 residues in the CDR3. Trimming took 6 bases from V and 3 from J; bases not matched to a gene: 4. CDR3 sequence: CASSQTGGDTEAFF. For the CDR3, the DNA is TGCGCCAGCAGCCAGACAGGGGGCGACACTGAAGCTTTCTTT.

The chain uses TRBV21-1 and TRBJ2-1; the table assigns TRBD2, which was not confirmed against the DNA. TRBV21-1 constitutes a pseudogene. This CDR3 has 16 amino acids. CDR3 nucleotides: TGTGCCAGCAGCAAAGGGGAGCGGGAGTCCTACAATGAGCAGTTCTTC. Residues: CASSKGERESYNEQFF.

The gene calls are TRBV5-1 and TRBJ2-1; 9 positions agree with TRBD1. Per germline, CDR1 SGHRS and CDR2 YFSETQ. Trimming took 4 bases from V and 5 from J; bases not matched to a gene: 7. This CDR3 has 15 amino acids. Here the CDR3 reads CASSLSGTGNNEQFF. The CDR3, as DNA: TGCGCCAGCAGCCTGTCCGGGACAGGGAACAATGAGCAGTTCTTC.

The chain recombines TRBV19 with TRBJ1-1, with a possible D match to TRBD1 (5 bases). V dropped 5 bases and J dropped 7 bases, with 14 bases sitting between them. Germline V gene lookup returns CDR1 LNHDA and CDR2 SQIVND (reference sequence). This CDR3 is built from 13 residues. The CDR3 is CASSVRGGDEAFF. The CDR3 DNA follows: TGTGCCAGTAGTGTAAGGGGCGGGGATGAAGCTTTCTTT.

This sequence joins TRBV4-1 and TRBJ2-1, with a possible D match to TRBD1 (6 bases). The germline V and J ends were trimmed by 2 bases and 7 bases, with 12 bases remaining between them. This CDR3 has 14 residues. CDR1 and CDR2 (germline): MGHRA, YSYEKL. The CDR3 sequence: CASSQMGAWNEQFF. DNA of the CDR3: TGCGCCAGCAGCCAAATGGGGGCCTGGAATGAGCAGTTCTTC.

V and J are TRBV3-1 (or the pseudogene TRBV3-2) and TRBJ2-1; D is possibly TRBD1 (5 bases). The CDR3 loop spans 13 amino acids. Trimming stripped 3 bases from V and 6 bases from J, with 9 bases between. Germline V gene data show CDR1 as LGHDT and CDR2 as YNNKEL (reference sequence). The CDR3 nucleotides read TGTGCCAGCAGCCATGACAGAGTCAATGAGCAGTTCTTC. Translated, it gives CASSHDRVNEQFF.

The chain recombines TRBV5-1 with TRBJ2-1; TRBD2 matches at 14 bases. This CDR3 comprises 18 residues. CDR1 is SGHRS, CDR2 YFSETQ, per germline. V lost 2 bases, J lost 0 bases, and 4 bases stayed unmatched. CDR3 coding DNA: TGCGCCAGCAGCTTCGGACTAGCGGGAGGCAGCTCCTACAATGAGCAGTTCTTC. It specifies CASSFGLAGGSSYNEQFF.

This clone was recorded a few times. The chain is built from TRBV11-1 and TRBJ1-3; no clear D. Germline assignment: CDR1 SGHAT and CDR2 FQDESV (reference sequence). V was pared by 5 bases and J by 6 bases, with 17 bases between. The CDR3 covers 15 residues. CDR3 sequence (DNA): TGTGCCAGCAGCCCTACATCCAGGTTCCCAAACACCATATATTTT. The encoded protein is CASSPTSRFPNTIYF.

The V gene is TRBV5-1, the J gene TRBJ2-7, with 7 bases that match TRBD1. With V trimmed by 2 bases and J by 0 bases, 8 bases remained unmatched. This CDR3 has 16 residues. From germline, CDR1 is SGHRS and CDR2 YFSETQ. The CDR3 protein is CASSLWTGQPSYEQYF. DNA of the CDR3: TGCGCCAGCAGCTTATGGACAGGACAACCCTCCTACGAGCAGTACTTC.

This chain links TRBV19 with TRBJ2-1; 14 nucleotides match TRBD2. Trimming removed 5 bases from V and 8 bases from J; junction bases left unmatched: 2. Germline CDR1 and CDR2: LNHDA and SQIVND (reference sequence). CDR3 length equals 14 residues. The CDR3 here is CASSRTSGGYEQFF. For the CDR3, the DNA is TGTGCCAGTAGTCGGACTAGCGGGGGGTATGAGCAGTTCTTC.

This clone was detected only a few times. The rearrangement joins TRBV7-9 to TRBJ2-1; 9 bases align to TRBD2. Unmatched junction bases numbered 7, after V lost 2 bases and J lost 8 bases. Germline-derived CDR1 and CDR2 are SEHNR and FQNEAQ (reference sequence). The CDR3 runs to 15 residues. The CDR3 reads CASSLPSGIGHEQFF. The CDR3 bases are TGTGCCAGCAGCTTACCTAGCGGGATAGGCCATGAGCAGTTCTTC.

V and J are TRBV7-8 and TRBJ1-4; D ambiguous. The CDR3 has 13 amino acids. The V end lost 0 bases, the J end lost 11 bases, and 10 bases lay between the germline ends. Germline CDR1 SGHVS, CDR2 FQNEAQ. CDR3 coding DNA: TGTGCCAGCAGCTTAGCTGGCAGGCAGAAACTGTTTTTT. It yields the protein CASSLAGRQKLFF.

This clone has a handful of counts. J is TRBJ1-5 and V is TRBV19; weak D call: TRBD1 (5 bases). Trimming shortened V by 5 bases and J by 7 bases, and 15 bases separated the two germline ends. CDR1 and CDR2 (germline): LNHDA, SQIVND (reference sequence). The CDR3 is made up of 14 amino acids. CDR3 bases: TGTGCCAGTAGTTCAGGGAATAGGGAACAGCCCCAGCATTTT. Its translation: CASSSGNREQPQHF. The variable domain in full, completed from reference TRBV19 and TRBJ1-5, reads DGGITQSPKYLFRKEGQNVTLSCEQNLNHDAMYWYRQDPGQGLRLIYYSQIVNDFQKGDIAEGYSVSREKKESFPLTVTSAQKNPTAFYLCASSSGNREQPQHFGDGTRLSIL.

The CDR3 region is CASSPGWAGELFF. As DNA, the CDR3 is TGTGCCAGTAGTCCAGGTTGGGCCGGGGAGCTGTTTTTT. The genes are TRBV19 and TRBJ2-2; D ambiguous. V lost 5 bases and J 6 bases, leaving 10 bases between the germline ends. Germline CDR1 LNHDA, CDR2 SQIVND (reference sequence). This CDR3 region has 13 residues. Drawing the rest from reference TRBV19 and TRBJ2-2, the complete variable domain is DGGITQSPKYLFRKEGQNVTLSCEQNLNHDAMYWYRQDPGQGLRLIYYSQIVNDFQKGDIAEGYSVSREKKESFPLTVTSAQKNPTAFYLCASSPGWAGELFFGEGSRLTVL.

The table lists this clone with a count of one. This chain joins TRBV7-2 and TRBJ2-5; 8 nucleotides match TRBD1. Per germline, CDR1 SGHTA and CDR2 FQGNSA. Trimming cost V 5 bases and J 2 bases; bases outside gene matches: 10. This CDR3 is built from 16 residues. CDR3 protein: CASSPRTGISQETQYF. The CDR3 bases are TGTGCCAGCAGCCCAAGGACAGGGATTTCACAAGAGACCCAGTACTTC.